This entry lists 24 T cell receptor beta chains sequenced from one sample in a study of shared clonotypes between healthy human individuals. The repertoire was sequenced with immunoSEQ multiplex PCR; TCRdb's copy has only in-frame clones and lacks some. Altogether about 770,000 clones are present, roughly two thirds being singletons, with the ten largest covering under 2%. Sequencing used memory CD4+ T cells sorted from blood. Subset here: CD45RA-negative fraction. These receptors were taken from a woman between 25 and 40 years old in good health.

This clone showed up just once. The chain uses TRBV18 and TRBJ2-5, with D possibly being TRBD2 (5 bases). V was cut by 6 bases and J by 4 bases, with 12 bases left in between. The CDR3 has 13 residues. Germline CDR1 KGHSH, CDR2 LQKENI. The DNA for the CDR3 is TGTGCCAGCTCTTTTGAGGGTTTAGAGACCCAGTACTTC. This translates into CASSFEGLETQYF.

This clone has only a few counts. The rearrangement uses TRBV6-1 and TRBJ2-5; possibly TRBD1 or TRBD2 for D (5 bases each). The CDR3 runs to 17 residues. Germline values: CDR1 MNHNS, CDR2 SASEGT. Trimming pared 0 bases from V and 4 bases from J, leaving 18 bases between. This chain's CDR3 is CASSEALGGISRETQYF. In DNA, the CDR3 is TGTGCCAGCAGTGAAGCGCTTGGGGGAATAAGTCGAGAGACCCAGTACTTC.

The chain combines TRBV7-9 with TRBJ1-1, with a tentative D call TRBD1 (5 bases). This CDR3 has 12 residues. CDR1 is SEHNR and CDR2 is FQNEAQ in the germline V gene (reference sequence). The V gene lost 1 base and the J gene lost 11 bases, with 11 bases spanning the gap. This CDR3 is CASSLEGWSAFF. CDR3 in DNA: TGTGCCAGCAGCTTAGAGGGGTGGTCGGCTTTCTTT.

The chain links TRBV5-6 to TRBJ1-6; D is possibly TRBD1 (6 bases). The CDR3 runs to 14 residues. Trimming removed 4 bases from V and 10 bases from J, with 15 bases in between. Germline CDR1 and CDR2: SGHDT and YYEEEE. CDR3 residues: CASSRGTGPSPLHF. CDR3 DNA sequence: TGTGCCAGCAGCCGCGGTACAGGGCCCTCACCCCTCCACTTT.

This clone was picked up one time. The CDR3 nucleotides are TGTGCCAGCAGTCTCAGGACTAGCGGGACCTCCTCCTACGAGCAGTACTTC. Its protein product is CASSLRTSGTSSYEQYF. V gene TRBV25-1 combines with J gene TRBJ2-5; 12 nucleotides agree with TRBD2. Near its end, the DNA agrees better with TRBJ2-7, so the J call may be wrong. The CDR3 has 17 residues. Germline V gene sequence: CDR1 MGHDK, CDR2 SYGVNS.

The chain has TRBV18 and TRBJ2-1; the match to TRBD2 covers 12 bases. Trimming removed 3 bases from V and 3 bases from J; junction bases left unmatched: 3. This CDR3 region has 16 residues. Germline V gene data show CDR1 as KGHSH and CDR2 as LQKENI. The CDR3 sequence: CASSPTGLAGYNEQFF. In DNA, the CDR3 is TGTGCCAGCTCACCGACGGGACTAGCGGGCTACAATGAGCAGTTCTTC. Filled out from reference TRBV18 and TRBJ2-1, the complete variable domain reads NAGVMQNPRHLVRRRGQEARLRCSPMKGHSHVYWYRQLPEEGLKFMVYLQKENIIDESGMPKERFSAEFPKEGPSILRIQQVVRGDSAAYFCASSPTGLAGYNEQFFGPGTRLTVL.

There are a few counts of this clone. The chain couples TRBV28 to TRBJ1-1; no clear D. The V gene lost 4 bases and the J gene lost 4 bases, with 7 bases spanning the gap. Germline loops: CDR1 MDHEN, CDR2 SYDVKM. This CDR3 region has 12 residues. Here the CDR3 DNA reads TGTGCCAGCAGTTCACGGATCACTGAAGCTTTCTTT. Encoded protein: CASSSRITEAFF.

The chain uses TRBV18 and TRBJ2-3; no definite D call. CDR3 length: 12 residues. V was cut by 5 bases and J by 0 bases, with 3 bases left in between. Germline loops: CDR1 KGHSH, CDR2 LQKENI. CDR3 in amino acids: CASSDSTDTQYF. The CDR3 DNA follows: TGTGCCAGCTCAGATAGCACAGATACGCAGTATTTT.

The chain carries TRBV2 and TRBJ2-2; 8 bases fit TRBD2. This CDR3 contains 15 residues. V dropped 6 bases and J dropped 2; count of bases not matched to a gene: 5. Germline V CDR1 and CDR2: SNHLY, FYNNEI. As DNA, the CDR3 is TGTGCCAGCAGGGCAACTAGCGGAAACACCGGGGAGCTGTTTTTT. Its translation: CASRATSGNTGELFF.

The gene calls are TRBV5-1 and TRBJ2-4, with 7 bases lining up with TRBD1. V trimming: 0 bases; J trimming: 9 bases; junction bases outside the gene matches: 9. This CDR3 has 15 amino acids. Per germline, CDR1 SGHRS and CDR2 YFSETQ. CDR3 bases: TGCGCCAGCAGCTTGGCAGACAGGGATAATGTCATTCAGTACTTC. This translates into CASSLADRDNVIQYF.

The gene calls are TRBV7-9 and TRBJ1-5; 7 positions agree with TRBD1. V trimming: 1 base; J trimming: 4 bases; junction bases outside the gene matches: 4. CDR1 is SEHNR and CDR2 is FQNEAQ in the germline V gene (reference sequence). The CDR3 extends over 15 amino acids. CDR3 sequence: CASSLVGTVNQPQHF. DNA of the CDR3: TGTGCCAGCAGCTTAGTTGGGACAGTTAATCAGCCCCAGCATTTT.

The chain joins TRBV25-1 to TRBJ2-1; 10 nucleotides align to TRBD2. The V segment lost 3 bases and the J segment 5 bases; nucleotides outside the gene matches: 10. CDR1 is MGHDK, CDR2 SYGVNS, per germline. This CDR3 has 17 amino acids. CDR3 coding DNA: TGTGCCAGCAGTGACCGTCTAGCGGGAGAAAGGGACAATGAGCAGTTCTTC. It specifies CASSDRLAGERDNEQFF.

The CDR3 is CASSLRLGKDNEQFF. The CDR3 DNA sequence: TGTGCCAGCAGTTTACGGCTGGGTAAGGACAATGAGCAGTTCTTC. The V gene is TRBV28, the J gene TRBJ2-1; D call uncertain. In germline, CDR1 is MDHEN, CDR2 SYDVKM. Trimming pared 2 bases from V and 5 bases from J, leaving 13 bases between. The CDR3 consists of 15 residues.

This clone was detected only a few times. The V and J genes are TRBV27 and TRBJ2-2, with D perhaps matching TRBD2 (6 bases). The CDR3 is made up of 15 amino acids. CDR1 and CDR2 from the germline V gene are MNHEY and SMNVEV (reference sequence). V lost 4 bases and J lost 5, with 14 bases in between. The DNA for the CDR3 is TGTGCCAGCAGTTCAGCGGGCATGGGAACCGGGGAGCTGTTTTTT. Its protein is CASSSAGMGTGELFF.

In its sample, this clone was seen a few times. The rearrangement joins TRBV14 to TRBJ2-1, with 8 bases matching TRBD2. This CDR3 is built from 14 residues. The ends lost 4 bases at V and 9 bases at J; junction bases unmatched: 8. CDR1 is SGHDN, CDR2 FVKESK, per germline. In DNA, the CDR3 is TGTGCCAGCAGCCTATTGACTAGCGTGGTTGAGCAGTTCTTC. Translating gives CASSLLTSVVEQFF. The whole variable domain, remainder taken from reference TRBV14 and TRBJ2-1, is EAGVTQFPSHSVIEKGQTVTLRCDPISGHDNLYWYRRVMGKEIKFLLHFVKESKQDESGMPNNRFLAERTGGTYSTLKVQPAELEDSGVYFCASSLLTSVVEQFFGPGTRLTVL.

This clone has more than one count but fewer than ten. The V call is TRBV19, the J call TRBJ2-7, with unresolved D. V was trimmed by 1 base and J by 5 bases, leaving 21 bases between them. Germline values: CDR1 LNHDA, CDR2 SQIVND (reference sequence). The CDR3 sequence is 17 residues long. DNA for the CDR3: TGTGCCAGTAGTATAGCAGGAGACAACCTCTACGATGACGAGCAGTACTTC. This sequence encodes CASSIAGDNLYDDEQYF.

The DNA for the CDR3 is TGTGCCAGCACCCTAGCGGGAGAGGGGACCCAGTACTTC. Protein product: CASTLAGEGTQYF. This sequence joins TRBV6-1 and TRBJ2-5; TRBD2 agrees at 10 bases. The CDR3 has 13 residues. CDR1 and CDR2 from the germline V gene are MNHNS and SASEGT. The V gene end was trimmed by 7 bases and the J gene end by 7 bases; junction bases not matched to a gene: 6.

This chain joins TRBV5-4 and TRBJ1-4; D call uncertain. The V gene lost 4 bases and the J gene lost 5 bases, with 15 bases spanning the gap. This CDR3 contains 15 residues. Germline V gene sequence: CDR1 SGHNT, CDR2 YYREEE (reference sequence). CDR3 residues: CASSPRAQRNEKLFF. The CDR3 bases are TGTGCCAGCAGCCCTCGGGCACAGAGGAATGAAAAACTGTTTTTT.

The chain employs TRBV6-1 and TRBJ1-5, with unresolved D. V lost 2 bases and J lost 0, with 11 bases in between. Germline V gene sequence: CDR1 MNHNS, CDR2 SASEGT. This CDR3 has 16 amino acids. The CDR3: CASSENPGASNQPQHF. The CDR3 nucleotides read TGTGCCAGCAGTGAAAATCCGGGCGCTAGCAATCAGCCCCAGCATTTT.

This clone was detected ten times or more. The chain is built from TRBV10-3 and TRBJ2-2; the D gene is possibly TRBD1 (6 bases). From germline, CDR1 is ENHRY and CDR2 SYGVKD. The CDR3 runs to 15 residues. V lost 6 bases, J lost 0 bases, and 11 bases lay in between. DNA for the CDR3: TGTGCCATCAGCGCCGGGACATCGAACACCGGGGAGCTGTTTTTT. The encoded protein is CAISAGTSNTGELFF.

V gene TRBV19 combines with J gene TRBJ2-2; the match to TRBD2 covers 7 bases. The CDR3 extends over 15 amino acids. CDR1 LNHDA and CDR2 SQIVND come from the germline V gene (reference sequence). The junction had 8 bases not matched to a gene; V was cut back by 7 bases and J by 3 bases. The CDR3 DNA reads as TGTGCCAGTAATCCCCTCGGGAGGTACACCGGGGAGCTGTTTTTT. It encodes CASNPLGRYTGELFF. The variable domain in full, completed from reference TRBV19 and TRBJ2-2, reads DGGITQSPKYLFRKEGQNVTLSCEQNLNHDAMYWYRQDPGQGLRLIYYSQIVNDFQKGDIAEGYSVSREKKESFPLTVTSAQKNPTAFYLCASNPLGRYTGELFFGEGSRLTVL.

This clone came up once. The chain employs TRBV14 and TRBJ2-3; D perhaps matches TRBD2 (5 bases). Trimming left V 0 bases short and J 6 bases short, with 13 bases between. Germline V gene lookup returns CDR1 SGHDN and CDR2 FVKESK. CDR3 length: 15 amino acids. The CDR3 DNA is TGTGCCAGCAGCCAAGATCTGAGGGCCAGGGATACGCAGTATTTT. Protein product: CASSQDLRARDTQYF.

This chain joins TRBV18 and TRBJ2-7; TRBD2 agrees at 7 bases. This CDR3 is 16 amino acids long. Germline values: CDR1 KGHSH, CDR2 LQKENI. Unmatched junction bases numbered 6, after V lost 1 base and J lost 0 bases. CDR3 coding DNA: TGTGCCAGCTCACCACGGGCGTCGGGAGGCTCCTACGAGCAGTACTTC. It yields the protein CASSPRASGGSYEQYF.

The genes are TRBV25-1 and TRBJ2-1; D is possibly TRBD1 or TRBD2 (5 bases each). Germline V gives CDR1 MGHDK, CDR2 SYGVNS. The CDR3 is 12 residues long. With 3 bases removed from V and 15 bases from J, the gap between germline ends came to 15 bases. Here the CDR3 DNA reads TGTGCCAGCAGTGAGGGGGAAGGGATCTTGTTCTTC. Its translation is CASSEGEGILFF.